The 20 T cell receptor beta chains below were found in one sample sequenced in a study of shared clonotypes between healthy human individuals. The method was immunoSEQ multiplex PCR; TCRdb's version includes in-frame clones alone and lacks a portion of them. The repertoire includes roughly 1 million clones, around four fifths of them detected once, and about 1.5% sits in the top ten. Sequencing used memory CD4+ T cells sorted from blood. Subset: CD45RA-negative fraction. The source is a man aged 18 to 30 in good health.

The chain recombines TRBV28 with TRBJ2-7, with D possibly being TRBD1 (5 bases). Between the trimmed V and J ends, which lost 3 bases and 9 bases, there was a span of 12 bases. The V gene's germline CDR1 is MDHEN and CDR2 SYDVKM. The CDR3 covers 12 residues. CDR3 sequence (DNA): TGTGCCAGCAGTTTGTGGGAAAGGGGGCAGTACTTC. Amino acid sequence: CASSLWERGQYF.

The V and J genes are TRBV6-1 and TRBJ1-5; 10 bases are a match to TRBD1. CDR1 is MNHNS and CDR2 is SASEGT in the germline V gene. The CDR3 totals 14 residues. The V segment lost 7 bases and the J segment 3 bases; nucleotides outside the gene matches: 3. For the CDR3, the DNA is TGTGCCAGCAACGGACAGGGGGACAATCAGCCCCAGCATTTT. It yields the protein CASNGQGDNQPQHF.

This chain uses TRBV6-6 with TRBJ2-7; no clear D gene. The germline V gene encodes CDR1 MNHNY and CDR2 SVGAGI (reference sequence). The CDR3 covers 12 residues. V was pared by 6 bases and J by 4 bases, with 10 bases between. The CDR3 DNA reads as TGTGCCAGCAGCCCCGCCGGGTACGAGCAGTACTTC. Translation gives CASSPAGYEQYF.

This rearrangement joins TRBV12-5 to TRBJ2-7; D is unclear. The ends were cut back, 5 bases at V and 3 bases at J, with 11 bases in the middle. Looked up from germline, CDR1 is LGHNT and CDR2 is FRNRAP. The length of the CDR3 is 13 residues. The CDR3 nucleotides read TGTGCTAGTGGTCCCGACCCCAACTACGAGCAGTACTTC. Translating it yields CASGPDPNYEQYF.

The gene calls are TRBV19 and TRBJ2-7; 8 nucleotides align to TRBD1. CDR3 length: 17 residues. Per germline, CDR1 LNHDA and CDR2 SQIVND (reference sequence). With 1 base clipped from V and 1 base from J, the junction kept 9 bases outside the gene matches. CDR3 sequence: CASSIVGPGDRSYEQYF. The CDR3 DNA reads as TGTGCCAGTAGTATAGTGGGACCAGGGGACAGGTCCTACGAGCAGTACTTC. Supplemented by reference TRBV19 and TRBJ2-7, the full variable domain reads DGGITQSPKYLFRKEGQNVTLSCEQNLNHDAMYWYRQDPGQGLRLIYYSQIVNDFQKGDIAEGYSVSREKKESFPLTVTSAQKNPTAFYLCASSIVGPGDRSYEQYFGPGTRLTVT.

The chain joins TRBV10-3 to TRBJ2-2; D is unresolved. V was shortened by 0 bases and J by 0 bases, with 8 bases between the two germline ends. The germline CDR1 and CDR2 sequences are ENHRY and SYGVKD. This CDR3 comprises 16 residues. The CDR3 here is CAISESKGANTGELFF. The CDR3 region has the DNA TGTGCCATCAGTGAGTCAAAGGGCGCGAACACCGGGGAGCTGTTTTTT.

This clone has a handful of counts. Other DNA sequences in this sample translate to the same CDR3. The chain recombines TRBV19 with TRBJ2-6; possible D gene TRBD2, 6 bases. This CDR3 region has 15 residues. CDR1 LNHDA and CDR2 SQIVND come from the germline V gene (reference sequence). The V end lost 8 bases, the J end lost 0 bases, and 11 bases lay between the germline ends. The CDR3 here is CASSGGSSGANVLTF. The CDR3 DNA reads as TGTGCCAGTTCTGGGGGGAGCTCTGGGGCCAACGTCCTGACTTTC.

The chain has TRBV19 and TRBJ2-2; 7 bases are a match to TRBD1. The CDR3 covers 15 residues. Germline trimming cut 5 bases from V and 5 bases from J; bases unmatched to any gene: 8. Germline V gene lookup returns CDR1 LNHDA and CDR2 SQIVND (reference sequence). CDR3 residues: CASSASGTETGELFF. CDR3 coding DNA: TGTGCCAGTAGTGCCTCCGGGACAGAGACCGGGGAGCTGTTTTTT.

The chain employs TRBV6-1 and TRBJ2-7, with 8 bases fitting TRBD1. CDR3 length: 13 residues. The germline gives CDR1 MNHNS, CDR2 SASEGT. The J segment lost 2 bases and the V segment lost 6 bases, leaving 3 bases of the junction unmatched. For the CDR3, the DNA is TGTGCCAGCAGCCGGGACAGGACCTACGAGCAGTACTTC. It translates to CASSRDRTYEQYF.

The chain links TRBV2 to TRBJ2-7; no clear D gene. V was clipped by 2 bases and J by 6 bases, with 2 bases between them. The CDR3 sequence is 10 residues long. The germline CDR1 and CDR2 sequences are SNHLY and FYNNEI. In nucleotides, the CDR3 is TGTGCCAGCAGTGAAACCGAGCAGTACTTC. It is translated as CASSETEQYF.

This clone was picked up one time. The chain carries TRBV10-2 and TRBJ2-7; TRBD2 matches at 9 bases. CDR3 length: 16 residues. V trimming: 0 bases; J trimming: 3 bases; junction bases outside the gene matches: 6. The germline V gene has CDR1 WSHSY and CDR2 SAAADI. Here the CDR3 DNA reads TGCGCCAGCAGTGAGTCGCTAGCGGGAACCTTCTACGAGCAGTACTTC. Protein product: CASSESLAGTFYEQYF.

This clone was seen at least ten times. The V call is TRBV7-2, the J call TRBJ2-2; TRBD1 is a possible D gene (6 bases). V lost 5 bases and J lost 13, with 14 bases in between. The CDR3 spans 12 residues. The germline V gene encodes CDR1 SGHTA and CDR2 FQGNSA. The CDR3 sequence: CASSLTGPGLFF. The CDR3 DNA reads TGTGCCAGCAGCCTGACAGGACCTGGGCTGTTTTTT. The variable domain in full, completed from reference TRBV7-2 and TRBJ2-2, reads GAGVSQSPSNKVTEKGKDVELRCDPISGHTALYWYRQSLGQGLEFLIYFQGNSAPDKSGLPSDRFSAERTGGSVSTLTIQRTQQEDSAVYLCASSLTGPGLFFGEGSRLTVL.

This clone was seen only once. The rearrangement joins TRBV7-9 to TRBJ2-7; D gene uncertain. CDR1 is SEHNR and CDR2 is FQNEAQ in the germline V gene (reference sequence). V was cut by 5 bases and J by 3 bases, with 14 bases left in between. The CDR3 extends over 14 amino acids. CDR3 in amino acids: CASSPTPGGYEQYF. The CDR3 coding sequence is TGTGCCAGCAGCCCCACCCCTGGCGGCTACGAGCAGTACTTC.

Note on this clone: Different DNA sequences within this sample yield the same CDR3. The chain couples TRBV10-3 to TRBJ1-1, with D unresolved. V gave up 3 bases and J gave up 1 base, with 6 bases separating them. The CDR3 covers 13 residues. Germline V gene sequence: CDR1 ENHRY, CDR2 SYGVKD. The CDR3 reads CAISESGNTEAFF. As DNA, the CDR3 is TGTGCCATCAGTGAATCGGGGAACACTGAAGCTTTCTTT.

The chain is built from TRBV18 and TRBJ2-3; D unclear. The CDR3 runs to 17 residues. The germline CDR1 and CDR2 sequences are KGHSH and LQKENI. The ends were cut back, 6 bases at V and 2 bases at J, with 21 bases in the middle. CDR3 sequence: CASSTGSRSKDTDTQYF. The CDR3 DNA follows: TGTGCCAGCTCCACGGGCAGTCGGTCGAAGGACACAGATACGCAGTATTTT.

This chain links TRBV11-3 with TRBJ2-1, with D tentatively TRBD2 (6 bases). Trimming took off 5 bases at V and 10 bases at J, with 18 bases between the two ends. Germline V gene sequence: CDR1 SGHNT, CDR2 YENEEA. The CDR3 totals 14 residues. The CDR3 region has the DNA TGTGCCAGCAGCCCCGTGGCTGCGGGGAAGGAGCAGTTCTTC. It translates to CASSPVAAGKEQFF.

A note on this clone: One base away lies a much larger clone, so this may be a sequencing read error. The sample has other DNA sequences that encode this CDR3 too. V is TRBV29-1 and J is TRBJ2-7; 9 bases are a match to TRBD1. The ends lost 6 bases at V and 1 base at J; junction bases unmatched: 1. The CDR3 consists of 12 residues. Germline V gene data show CDR1 as SQVTM and CDR2 as ANQGSEA. The DNA of the CDR3 is TGCAGCGTGGGACAGGGATCCTACGAGCAGTACTTC. Translating it yields CSVGQGSYEQYF.

The genes are TRBV5-4 and TRBJ2-2; D remains ambiguous. V lost 1 base, J lost 6 bases, and 7 bases lay in between. The CDR3 sequence is 13 residues long. CDR1 is SGHNT and CDR2 is YYREEE in the germline V gene (reference sequence). CDR3 residues: CASSLPSSGELFF. The CDR3 region has the DNA TGTGCCAGCAGCTTGCCCAGCTCCGGGGAGCTGTTTTTT. The entire variable domain, with the rest obtained from reference TRBV5-4 and TRBJ2-2, is as follows: ETGVTQSPTHLIKTRGQQVTLRCSSQSGHNTVSWYQQALGQGPQFIFQYYREEENGRGNFPPRFSGLQFPNYSSELNVNALELDDSALYLCASSLPSSGELFFGEGSRLTVL.

The chain links TRBV19 to TRBJ2-5; D is perhaps TRBD2 (5 bases). Between the trimmed V and J ends, which lost 6 bases and 4 bases, there was a span of 12 bases. Germline V CDR1 and CDR2: LNHDA, SQIVND (reference sequence). The CDR3 is made up of 13 amino acids. CDR3 in amino acids: CASRIAAGETQYF. The CDR3 bases are TGTGCCAGTAGAATCGCGGCGGGAGAGACCCAGTACTTC.

The rearrangement joins TRBV27 to TRBJ2-1; 8 bases are a match to TRBD2. This CDR3 has 14 residues. Per the germline V gene, CDR1 is MNHEY and CDR2 is SMNVEV (reference sequence). J lost 7 bases, V lost 4 bases, and 6 bases had no gene match. The CDR3 sequence: CASSSRRGGNEQFF. CDR3 sequence (DNA): TGTGCCAGCAGTTCTCGCCGGGGGGGGAATGAGCAGTTCTTC.